This record concerns one TCR beta chain sequence. Its antigen is still unknown. The germline V gene encodes CDR1 GTSNPN and CDR2 SVGIG (reference sequence). The CDR3 has 13 residues. TCRdb re-called the 5' RACE reads and shows each CDR3 protein once, DNA omitted. This listing includes about 160,000 distinct CDR3 sequences. The data stem from a study of monozygotic twins with inflammatory bowel disease. Study findings and constraints: Clonotypes shared with others were fewer in IBD patients than in healthy twins, especially with disease activity. It was observed that concordant and discordant twins did not differ in repertoire similarity, possibly given limited power.

Sequencing was done on a sample of blood. The chain joins TRBV30 to TRBJ1-3; the TRBD1 assignment by TCRdb is unverifiable without DNA. This receptor was obtained from a human donor with ulcerative colitis or Crohn's disease, or a healthy co-twin of an affected twin (not recorded which). CDR3 in amino acids: CACHRGSGNTIYF.